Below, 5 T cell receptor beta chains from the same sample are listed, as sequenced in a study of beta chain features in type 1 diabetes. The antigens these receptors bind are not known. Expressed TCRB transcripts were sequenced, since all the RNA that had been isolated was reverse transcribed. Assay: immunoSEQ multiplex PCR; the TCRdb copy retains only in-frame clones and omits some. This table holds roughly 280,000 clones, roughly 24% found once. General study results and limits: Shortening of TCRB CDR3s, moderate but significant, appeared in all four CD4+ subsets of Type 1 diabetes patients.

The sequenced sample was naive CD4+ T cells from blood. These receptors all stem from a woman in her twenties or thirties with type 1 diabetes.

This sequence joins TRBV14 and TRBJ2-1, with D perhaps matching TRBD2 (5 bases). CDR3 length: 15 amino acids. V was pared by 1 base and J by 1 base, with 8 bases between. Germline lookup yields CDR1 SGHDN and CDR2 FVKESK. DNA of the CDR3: TGTGCCAGCAGCCAAGGAGCGGCTTCCTACAATGAGCAGTTCTTC. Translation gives CASSQGAASYNEQFF.

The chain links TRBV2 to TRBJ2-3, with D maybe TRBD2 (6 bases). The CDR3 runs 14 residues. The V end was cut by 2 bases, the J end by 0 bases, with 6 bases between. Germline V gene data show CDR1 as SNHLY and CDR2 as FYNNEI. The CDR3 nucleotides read TGTGCCAGCAGTGAAACTAGCAGCACAGATACGCAGTATTTT. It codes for CASSETSSTDTQYF.

The CDR3 region is CASRAQDTQYF. CDR3 coding DNA: TGCGCCAGCAGAGCCCAAGATACGCAGTATTTT. The rearrangement uses TRBV5-1 and TRBJ2-3; no reliable D call. This CDR3 contains 11 residues. Germline V gene sequence: CDR1 SGHRS, CDR2 YFSETQ. Trimming shortened V by 5 bases and J by 5 bases, and 6 bases separated the two germline ends.

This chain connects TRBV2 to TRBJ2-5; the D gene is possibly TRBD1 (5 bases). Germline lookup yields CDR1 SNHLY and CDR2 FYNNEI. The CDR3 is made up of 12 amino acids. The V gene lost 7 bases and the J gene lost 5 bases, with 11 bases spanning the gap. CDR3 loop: CASTAGRETQYF. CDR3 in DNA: TGTGCCAGCACGGCAGGGCGGGAGACCCAGTACTTC.

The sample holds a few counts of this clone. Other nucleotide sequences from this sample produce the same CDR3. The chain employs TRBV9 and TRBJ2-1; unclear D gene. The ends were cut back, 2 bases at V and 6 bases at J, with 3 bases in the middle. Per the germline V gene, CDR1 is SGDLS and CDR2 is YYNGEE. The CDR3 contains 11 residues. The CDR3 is CASSVRNEQFF. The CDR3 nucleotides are TGTGCCAGCAGCGTCCGCAATGAGCAGTTCTTC. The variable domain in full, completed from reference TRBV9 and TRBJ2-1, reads DSGVTQTPKHLITATGQRVTLRCSPRSGDLSVYWYQQSLDQGLQFLIQYYNGEERAKGNILERFSAQQFPDLHSELNLSSLELGDSALYFCASSVRNEQFFGPGTRLTVL.